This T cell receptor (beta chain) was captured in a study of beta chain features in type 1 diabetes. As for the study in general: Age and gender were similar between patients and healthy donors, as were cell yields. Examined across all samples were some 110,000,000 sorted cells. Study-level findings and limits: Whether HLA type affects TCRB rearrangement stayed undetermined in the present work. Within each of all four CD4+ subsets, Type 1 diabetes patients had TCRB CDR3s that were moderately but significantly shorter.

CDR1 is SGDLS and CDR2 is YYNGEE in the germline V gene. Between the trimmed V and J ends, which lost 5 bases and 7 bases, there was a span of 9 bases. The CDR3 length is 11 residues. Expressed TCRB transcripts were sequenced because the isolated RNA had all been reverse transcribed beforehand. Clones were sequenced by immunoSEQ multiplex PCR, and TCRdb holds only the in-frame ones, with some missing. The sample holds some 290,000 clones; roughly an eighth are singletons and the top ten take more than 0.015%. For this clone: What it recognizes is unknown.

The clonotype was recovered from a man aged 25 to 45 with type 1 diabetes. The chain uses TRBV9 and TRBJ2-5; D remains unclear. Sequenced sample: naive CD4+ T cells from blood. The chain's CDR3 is CASSNSGTQYF. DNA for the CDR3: TGTGCCAGCAGTAACTCTGGGACCCAGTACTTC.